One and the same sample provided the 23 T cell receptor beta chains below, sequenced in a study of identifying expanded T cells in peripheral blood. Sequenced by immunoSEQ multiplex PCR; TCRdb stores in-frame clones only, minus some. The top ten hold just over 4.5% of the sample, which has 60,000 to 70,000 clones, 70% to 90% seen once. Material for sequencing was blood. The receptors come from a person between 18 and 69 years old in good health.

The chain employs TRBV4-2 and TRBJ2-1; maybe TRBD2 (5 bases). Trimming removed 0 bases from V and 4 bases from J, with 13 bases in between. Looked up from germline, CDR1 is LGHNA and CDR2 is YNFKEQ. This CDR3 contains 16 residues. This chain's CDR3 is CASSQDTSGSYNEQFF. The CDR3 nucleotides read TGTGCCAGCAGCCAAGATACCAGCGGCTCATACAATGAGCAGTTCTTC.

In nucleotides, the CDR3 is TGTGCCAGCAGCCTACCCGGGGCGAGCTCCTACAATGAGCAGTTCTTC. The encoded protein is CASSLPGASSYNEQFF. The V call is TRBV11-2, the J call TRBJ2-1, with D possibly being TRBD1 or TRBD2 (5 bases each). Germline CDR1 SGHAT, CDR2 FQNNGV. Deletions cut 5 bases from V and 0 bases from J, with 14 bases between. This CDR3 is 16 amino acids long.

The CDR3 is CASLKTTNEKLFF. CDR3 coding DNA: TGTGCCAGCCTCAAAACAACTAATGAAAAACTGTTTTTT. The V call is TRBV28, the J call TRBJ1-4; D is uncertain. Deletions cut 8 bases from V and 0 bases from J, with 7 bases between. Germline loops: CDR1 MDHEN, CDR2 SYDVKM. CDR3 size: 13 residues. The full variable domain, completed using reference TRBV28 and TRBJ1-4, is DVKVTQSSRYLVKRTGEKVFLECVQDMDHENMFWYRQDPGLGLRLIYFSYDVKMKEKGDIPEGYSVSREKKERFSLILESASTNQTSMYLCASLKTTNEKLFFGSGTQLSVL.

The CDR3 region is CASSFGTTLGEDTQYF. CDR3 sequence (DNA): TGTGCCAGCAGTTTTGGGACTACCCTCGGTGAGGATACGCAGTATTTT. The chain employs TRBV27 and TRBJ2-3; 7 bases are a match to TRBD2. In germline, CDR1 is MNHEY, CDR2 SMNVEV (reference sequence). V shed 3 bases and J 6 bases; nucleotides not matched to a gene: 12. The CDR3 extends over 16 amino acids.

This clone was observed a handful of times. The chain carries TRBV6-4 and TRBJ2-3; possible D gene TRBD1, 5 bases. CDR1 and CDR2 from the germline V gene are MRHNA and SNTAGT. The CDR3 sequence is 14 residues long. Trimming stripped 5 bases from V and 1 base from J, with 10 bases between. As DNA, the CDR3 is TGTGCCAGCAGTTCCCAAGGGGGCACAGATACGCAGTATTTT. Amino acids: CASSSQGGTDTQYF.

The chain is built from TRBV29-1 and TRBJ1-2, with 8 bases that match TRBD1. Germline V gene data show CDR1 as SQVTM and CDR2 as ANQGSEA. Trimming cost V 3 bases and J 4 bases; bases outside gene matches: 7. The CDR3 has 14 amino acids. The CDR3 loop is CSVERQGAGYGYTF. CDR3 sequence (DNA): TGCAGCGTTGAGAGGCAGGGGGCGGGCTATGGCTACACCTTC.

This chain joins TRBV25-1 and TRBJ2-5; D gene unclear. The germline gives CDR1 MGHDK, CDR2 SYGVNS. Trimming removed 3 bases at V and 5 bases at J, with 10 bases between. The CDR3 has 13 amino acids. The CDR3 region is CASSEANSETQYF. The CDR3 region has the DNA TGTGCCAGCAGTGAGGCCAATTCGGAGACCCAGTACTTC.

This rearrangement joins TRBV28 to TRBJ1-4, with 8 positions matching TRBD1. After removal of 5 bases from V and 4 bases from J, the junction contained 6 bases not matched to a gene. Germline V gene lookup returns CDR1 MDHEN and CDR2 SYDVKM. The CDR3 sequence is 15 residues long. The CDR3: CASSPSDRDNEKLFF. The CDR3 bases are TGTGCCAGCAGTCCCTCGGACAGGGATAATGAAAAACTGTTTTTT.

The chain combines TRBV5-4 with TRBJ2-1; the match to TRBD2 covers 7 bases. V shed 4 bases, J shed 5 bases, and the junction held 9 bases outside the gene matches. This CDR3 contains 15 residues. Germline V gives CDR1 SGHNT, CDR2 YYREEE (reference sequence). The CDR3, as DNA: TGTGCCAGCAGCCACCCGGGGGGAGGAAACAATGAGCAGTTCTTC. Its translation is CASSHPGGGNNEQFF.

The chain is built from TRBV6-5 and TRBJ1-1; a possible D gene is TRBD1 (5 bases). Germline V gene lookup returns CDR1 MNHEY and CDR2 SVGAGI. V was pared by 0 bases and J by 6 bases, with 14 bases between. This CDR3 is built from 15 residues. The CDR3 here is CASSYSITGSSEAFF. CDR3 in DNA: TGTGCCAGCAGTTACTCAATTACAGGTAGTTCTGAAGCTTTCTTT.

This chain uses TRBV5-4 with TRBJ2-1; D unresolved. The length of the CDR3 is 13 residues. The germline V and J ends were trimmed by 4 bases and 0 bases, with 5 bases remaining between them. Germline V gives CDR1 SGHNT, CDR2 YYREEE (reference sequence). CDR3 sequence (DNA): TGTGCCAGCAGCCTAAGCTCCTACAATGAGCAGTTCTTC. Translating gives CASSLSSYNEQFF.

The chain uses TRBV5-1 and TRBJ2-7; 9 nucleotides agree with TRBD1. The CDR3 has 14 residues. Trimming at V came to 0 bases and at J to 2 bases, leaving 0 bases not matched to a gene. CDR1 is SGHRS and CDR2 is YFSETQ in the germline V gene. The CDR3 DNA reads TGCGCCAGCAGCTTGGACAGGGGGCCCTACGAGCAGTACTTC. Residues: CASSLDRGPYEQYF.

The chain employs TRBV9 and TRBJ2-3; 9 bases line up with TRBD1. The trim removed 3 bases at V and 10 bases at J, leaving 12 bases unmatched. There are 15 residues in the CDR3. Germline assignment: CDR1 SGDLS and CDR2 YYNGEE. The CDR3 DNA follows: TGTGCCAGCAGCGGCACAGGGGGCAGCAGCTGGCCGCAGTATTTT. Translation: CASSGTGGSSWPQYF.

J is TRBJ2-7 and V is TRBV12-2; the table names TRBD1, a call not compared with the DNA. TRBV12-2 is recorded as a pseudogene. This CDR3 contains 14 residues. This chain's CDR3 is CASRLAFHRYEQYF. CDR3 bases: TGTGCAAGTCGCTTAGCCTTTCACAGGTACGAGCAGTACTTC.

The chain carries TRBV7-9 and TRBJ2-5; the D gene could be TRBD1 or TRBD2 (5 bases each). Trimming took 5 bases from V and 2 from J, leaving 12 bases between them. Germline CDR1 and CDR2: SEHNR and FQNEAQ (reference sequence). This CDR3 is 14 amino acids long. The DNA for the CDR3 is TGTGCCAGCAGCAAGGGGACGGAACAAGAGACCCAGTACTTC. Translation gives CASSKGTEQETQYF.

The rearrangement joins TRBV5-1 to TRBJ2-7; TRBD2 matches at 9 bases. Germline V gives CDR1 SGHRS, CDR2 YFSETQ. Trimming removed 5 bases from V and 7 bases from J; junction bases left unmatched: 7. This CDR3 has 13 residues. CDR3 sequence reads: CASRKREDREQYF. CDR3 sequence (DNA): TGCGCCAGCAGAAAGCGGGAGGATCGGGAGCAGTACTTC.

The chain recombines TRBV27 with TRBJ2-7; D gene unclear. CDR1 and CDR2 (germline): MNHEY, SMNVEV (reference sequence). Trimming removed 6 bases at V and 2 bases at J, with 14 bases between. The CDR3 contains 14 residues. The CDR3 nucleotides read TGTGCCAGCAGCCCAGCCTCACGCCCCTACGAGCAGTACTTC. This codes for CASSPASRPYEQYF.

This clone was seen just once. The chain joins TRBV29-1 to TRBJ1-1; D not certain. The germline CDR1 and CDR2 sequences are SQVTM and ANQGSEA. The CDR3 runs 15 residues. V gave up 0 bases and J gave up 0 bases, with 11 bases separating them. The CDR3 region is CSVEDSNSMNTEAFF. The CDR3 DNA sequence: TGCAGCGTTGAAGATTCTAACAGTATGAACACTGAAGCTTTCTTT.

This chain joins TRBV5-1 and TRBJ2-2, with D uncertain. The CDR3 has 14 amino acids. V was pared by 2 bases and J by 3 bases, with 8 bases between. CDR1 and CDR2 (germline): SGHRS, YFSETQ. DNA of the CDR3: TGCGCCAGCAGCTTCACAGCAGACACCGGGGAGCTGTTTTTT. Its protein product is CASSFTADTGELFF.

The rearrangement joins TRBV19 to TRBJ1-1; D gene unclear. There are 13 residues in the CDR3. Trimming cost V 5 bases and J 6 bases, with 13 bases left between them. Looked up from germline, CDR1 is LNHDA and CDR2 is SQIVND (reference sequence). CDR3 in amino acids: CASSPVSWAEAFF. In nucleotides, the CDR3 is TGTGCCAGTAGTCCAGTTTCGTGGGCTGAAGCTTTCTTT.

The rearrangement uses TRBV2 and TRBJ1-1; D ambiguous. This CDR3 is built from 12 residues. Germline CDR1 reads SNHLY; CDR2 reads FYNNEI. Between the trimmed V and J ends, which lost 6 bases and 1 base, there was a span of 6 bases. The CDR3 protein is CASRVGNTEAFF. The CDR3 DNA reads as TGTGCCAGCAGGGTCGGGAACACTGAAGCTTTCTTT.

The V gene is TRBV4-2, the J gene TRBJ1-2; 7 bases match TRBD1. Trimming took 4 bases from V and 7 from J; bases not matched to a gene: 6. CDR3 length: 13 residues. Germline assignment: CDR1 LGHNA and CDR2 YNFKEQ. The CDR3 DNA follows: TGTGCCAGCAGCCGACAGGGTTCGTCTGGCTACACCTTC. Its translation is CASSRQGSSGYTF.

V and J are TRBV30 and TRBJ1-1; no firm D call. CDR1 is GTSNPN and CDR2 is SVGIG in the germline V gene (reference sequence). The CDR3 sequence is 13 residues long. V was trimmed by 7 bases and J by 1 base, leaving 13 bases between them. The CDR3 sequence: CASSVNQNTEAFF. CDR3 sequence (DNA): TGTGCCTCCTCAGTAAACCAGAACACTGAAGCTTTCTTT.